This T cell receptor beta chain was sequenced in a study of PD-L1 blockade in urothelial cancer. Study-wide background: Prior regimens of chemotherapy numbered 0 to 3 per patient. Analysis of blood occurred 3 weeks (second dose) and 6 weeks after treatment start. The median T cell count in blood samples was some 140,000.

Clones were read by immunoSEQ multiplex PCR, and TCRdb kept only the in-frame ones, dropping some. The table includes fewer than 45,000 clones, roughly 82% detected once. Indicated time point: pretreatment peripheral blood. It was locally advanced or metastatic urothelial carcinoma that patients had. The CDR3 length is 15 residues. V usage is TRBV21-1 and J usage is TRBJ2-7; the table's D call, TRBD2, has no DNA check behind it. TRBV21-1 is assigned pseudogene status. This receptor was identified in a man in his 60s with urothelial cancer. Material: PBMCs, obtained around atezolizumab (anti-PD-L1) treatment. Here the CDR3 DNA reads TGTGCCAGCAGCAAGTCTTGGGAGAGGTCCTACGAGCAGTACTTC. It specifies CASSKSWERSYEQYF.